What follows are 13 T cell receptor beta chains derived from one specimen sequenced in a study of T cells in Graves' hyperthyroidism and ophthalmopathy. Amplification of TCR beta CDR3 regions was performed using RNA transcripts as template. A set of HTBI primers served as the primers for a first-round RT-PCR of the TCR CDR3. TCRdb reanalysed the multiplex PCR reads using MiXCR and keeps one entry per CDR3 protein. The sample comprises 600,000 to 850,000 distinct CDR3 sequences, roughly 20% of which are singletons, and 16% rests with the top ten. The sequenced sample was blood. These receptors originate from a woman in her fifties or sixties with Graves' hyperthyroidism that later progressed to Graves' ophthalmopathy.

There are many counts of this clonotype. The chain recombines TRBV5-5 with TRBJ1-4; TRBD1 agrees at 7 bases. Germline CDR1 is SGHKS and CDR2 is YYEKEE (reference sequence). Trimming at V came to 4 bases and at J to 6 bases, leaving 6 bases not matched to a gene. The CDR3 has 14 amino acids. For the CDR3, the DNA is TGTGCCAGCAGCAGGACAGGCGGTGATGAAAAACTGTTTTTT. Translating gives CASSRTGGDEKLFF.

The chain employs TRBV5-1 and TRBJ2-4, with 7 bases identical to TRBD2. This CDR3 has 15 residues. The J segment lost 5 bases and the V segment lost 0 bases, leaving 5 bases of the junction unmatched. Looked up from germline, CDR1 is SGHRS and CDR2 is YFSETQ. The CDR3 loop reads CASSLEAGRENIQYF. DNA for the CDR3: TGCGCCAGCAGCTTGGAGGCAGGGAGGGAAAACATTCAGTACTTC. The full variable domain, its missing parts supplied by reference TRBV5-1 and TRBJ2-4, is KAGVTQTPRYLIKTRGQQVTLSCSPISGHRSVSWYQQTPGQGLQFLFEYFSETQRNKGNFPGRFSGRQFSNSRSEMNVSTLELGDSALYLCASSLEAGRENIQYFGAGTRLSVL.

This clonotype has a count of ten or more. The chain employs TRBV6-1 and TRBJ1-1; D unclear. V lost 6 bases to trimming and J lost 4 bases, with 12 bases between them. Per the germline V gene, CDR1 is MNHNS and CDR2 is SASEGT. The CDR3 is 13 amino acids. The CDR3 reads CASSGSGGTEAFF. Written as DNA, the CDR3 is TGTGCCAGCAGCGGATCAGGCGGCACTGAAGCTTTCTTT.

The table lists this clonotype with many counts. This chain joins TRBV18 and TRBJ2-5; D tentatively fits TRBD1 or TRBD2 (5 bases each). The V end lost 0 bases, the J end lost 5 bases, and 10 bases lay between the germline ends. The CDR3 length is 14 residues. CDR1 and CDR2 (germline): KGHSH, LQKENI. The CDR3: CASSPPGTGETQYF. The CDR3 nucleotides read TGTGCCAGCTCACCACCGGGGACGGGGGAGACCCAGTACTTC.

This clonotype was recorded a few times. The chain combines TRBV27 with TRBJ1-2; D is undetermined. V dropped 4 bases and J dropped 4 bases, with 7 bases sitting between them. The CDR3 totals 12 residues. CDR1 MNHEY and CDR2 SMNVEV come from the germline V gene (reference sequence). The CDR3 is CASSSGLYGYTF. CDR3 nucleotides: TGTGCCAGCAGTTCCGGGCTCTATGGCTACACCTTC.

This clonotype came up a few times. The J gene is TRBJ1-6, the V gene TRBV2, with D uncertain. CDR1 and CDR2 from the germline V gene are SNHLY and FYNNEI. CDR3 length equals 14 residues. V gave up 6 bases and J gave up 5 bases, with 11 bases separating them. The chain's CDR3 is CASRIEVDNSPLHF. As DNA, the CDR3 is TGTGCCAGCAGGATAGAGGTGGATAATTCACCCCTCCACTTT.

In this sample, this clonotype turned up a few times. A much larger clone sits a single nucleotide away, making a read error possible. CDR3 coding DNA: TGCGCCAGCAGCTTTCGGGACGCGACCACTGAAGCTTTCTTT. Protein product: CASSFRDATTEAFF. The chain is built from TRBV5-1 and TRBJ1-1, with D possibly matching TRBD1 (5 bases). Per germline, CDR1 SGHRS and CDR2 YFSETQ. The CDR3 has 14 amino acids. V was clipped by 2 bases and J by 4 bases, with 12 bases between them.

This clonotype showed up many times. The CDR3 reads CASSQDRGVGTNTEAFF. The CDR3 DNA reads as TGTGCCAGCAGCCAAGATAGAGGGGTGGGTACGAACACTGAAGCTTTCTTT. The rearrangement joins TRBV3-1 to TRBJ1-1, with a possible D match to TRBD1 (5 bases). Trimming took 0 bases from V and 1 from J, leaving 15 bases between them. The CDR3 has 17 amino acids. Germline CDR1 and CDR2: LGHDT and YNNKEL (reference sequence). Filled out from reference TRBV3-1 and TRBJ1-1, the complete variable domain reads DTAVSQTPKYLVTQMGNDKSIKCEQNLGHDTMYWYKQDSKKFLKIMFSYNNKELIINETVPNRFSPKSPDKAHLNLHINSLELGDSAVYFCASSQDRGVGTNTEAFFGQGTRLTVV.

The J gene is TRBJ1-4, the V gene TRBV27, with D possibly TRBD1 on 5 matching bases. Trimming cost V 5 bases and J 8 bases, with 15 bases left between them. Germline CDR1 MNHEY, CDR2 SMNVEV (reference sequence). The CDR3 has 14 amino acids. CDR3 region: CASSRQVPGEKLFF. In DNA form, the CDR3 reads TGTGCCAGCAGTCGTCAGGTGCCAGGGGAAAAACTGTTTTTT.

Ten or more counts support this clonotype. A junction end diverges from the germline sequence, so it may reflect a read error. The V and J genes are TRBV2 and TRBJ2-1; 12 nucleotides agree with TRBD1. The CDR3 has 16 residues. Germline lookup yields CDR1 SNHLY and CDR2 FYNNEI. CDR3 sequence reads: CASREAGTGGWNEQFF. CDR3 nucleotide sequence: TGTGCCAGCAGGGAAGCCGGGACAGGGGGCTGGAATGAGCAGTTCTTC.

This clonotype was counted ten times or more. The V call is TRBV3-1, the J call TRBJ1-2, with 10 bases matching TRBD1. The CDR3 is 16 amino acids. Germline CDR1 reads LGHDT; CDR2 reads YNNKEL (reference sequence). The V gene end was trimmed by 6 bases and the J gene end by 5 bases; junction bases not matched to a gene: 12. The CDR3 DNA reads as TGTGCCAGCAGTCTGGGGACCGGGACAGGGGAATATGGCTACACCTTC. It specifies CASSLGTGTGEYGYTF.

There are a few counts of this clonotype. The CDR3 here is CASWGSYEQYF. In DNA form, the CDR3 reads TGTGCCAGCTGGGGATCCTACGAGCAGTACTTC. The J gene is TRBJ2-7, the V gene TRBV6-1; no clear D. V lost 8 bases and J lost 1, with 6 bases in between. Germline V CDR1 and CDR2: MNHNS, SASEGT. This CDR3 spans 11 amino acids.

The rearrangement joins TRBV3-1 to TRBJ1-1; D is possibly TRBD1 (6 bases). Germline V gives CDR1 LGHDT, CDR2 YNNKEL (reference sequence). V was shortened by 4 bases and J by 6 bases, with 15 bases between the two germline ends. The length of the CDR3 is 14 residues. The CDR3 loop is CASSLPQGTPEAFF. The DNA of the CDR3 is TGTGCCAGCAGCCTTCCCCAGGGGACCCCTGAAGCTTTCTTT.